This entry features one TCR beta chain sequence. Seattle enrolled patients during active infection and tracked them longitudinally. Profiling relied on immunoSEQ multiplex PCR, and the TCRdb table lists in-frame clones only, not all of them. The table includes some 400,000 clones, around 87% detected once. These data belong to a study of blood T cell repertoires in COVID-19. Study details: Samples of COVID-19 (acute and convalescent) were obtained from the United States, Italy and Spain. Sample material is recorded as cDNA or gDNA derived from T cells, B-cell-depleted T cells, or PBMCs.

The CDR3 loop spans 15 amino acids. The ends were cut back, 1 base at V and 6 bases at J, with 13 bases in the middle. Germline V gives CDR1 KGHDR, CDR2 SFDVKD. This sequence originates from a woman aged 25-40 years with COVID-19, enrolled during active disease. The J gene is TRBJ2-3, the V gene TRBV24-1; no clear D gene. The sequencing input was peripheral blood. CDR3 in amino acids: CATSDLMTAEDTQYF. CDR3 coding DNA: TGTGCCACCAGTGATTTAATGACCGCGGAGGATACGCAGTATTTT.